A single sample gave rise to the 30 T cell receptor beta chains below, sequenced in a study of blood T cell repertoires in COVID-19. Generated by immunoSEQ multiplex PCR, the TCRdb table keeps only in-frame clones and is missing some. This sample yields over 130,000 clones, of which roughly 87% are seen a single time; roughly 4.5% belongs to the top ten. Sequenced input: peripheral blood. These receptor sequences come from a woman aged 55-69 years with active or convalescent COVID-19.

The chain links TRBV6-5 to TRBJ2-7, with D possibly matching TRBD2 (7 bases). V was trimmed by 5 bases and J by 2 bases, leaving 16 bases between them. This CDR3 region has 15 residues. The V gene's germline CDR1 is MNHEY and CDR2 SVGAGI. The CDR3 loop is CASSRGGLGAYEQYF. In nucleotides, the CDR3 is TGTGCCAGCAGTAGGGGGGGGCTAGGAGCCTACGAGCAGTACTTC.

V is TRBV6-6 and J is TRBJ1-1; D is possibly TRBD1 (6 bases). V dropped 5 bases and J dropped 1 base, with 17 bases sitting between them. Per germline, CDR1 MNHNY and CDR2 SVGAGI (reference sequence). The CDR3 length is 16 residues. CDR3 DNA sequence: TGTGCCAGCAGTCCAGAACAGGGCCCCCAGAACACTGAAGCTTTCTTT. As protein: CASSPEQGPQNTEAFF.

The CDR3 bases are TGTGCCAGCAGGTACGGGACAGGGGGCCGAGCTTTCTTT. Its translation is CASRYGTGGRAFF. The chain recombines TRBV6-2 or TRBV6-3 with TRBJ1-1; 12 bases map to TRBD1. CDR3 length: 13 amino acids. With V trimmed by 6 bases and J by 10 bases, 6 bases remained unmatched. Germline CDR1 and CDR2: MNHEY and SVGEGT.

The chain uses TRBV4-1 and TRBJ1-5; D remains unclear. The V gene lost 4 bases and the J gene lost 4 bases, with 11 bases spanning the gap. Germline lookup yields CDR1 MGHRA and CDR2 YSYEKL. This CDR3 is 14 amino acids long. CDR3 protein: CASSPREGNQPQHF. The DNA for the CDR3 is TGCGCCAGCAGCCCGAGGGAGGGAAATCAGCCCCAGCATTTT.

V is TRBV2 and J is TRBJ1-4; possible D gene TRBD1, 6 bases. The CDR3 runs to 13 residues. V lost 9 bases and J 8 bases, leaving 16 bases between the germline ends. Germline CDR1 is SNHLY and CDR2 is FYNNEI. In DNA, the CDR3 is TGTGCCAGGCAACAGGGTCTGGGGGAAAAACTGTTTTTT. Amino acids: CARQQGLGEKLFF.

This chain links TRBV6-4 with TRBJ2-3; 7 bases are a match to TRBD2. V shed 5 bases, J shed 1 base, and the junction held 12 bases outside the gene matches. Germline loops: CDR1 MRHNA, CDR2 SNTAGT. CDR3 size: 17 residues. The CDR3 DNA follows: TGTGCCAGCAGTAATTATGGGGCGGGGGACCGCACAGATACGCAGTATTTT. This translates into CASSNYGAGDRTDTQYF.

The chain is built from TRBV21-1 and TRBJ2-1; the table gives TRBD2 as D, unverified against the DNA. TRBV21-1 is shown as a pseudogene. The CDR3 has 13 amino acids. Here the CDR3 reads CASIRGVDNEQFF. The CDR3 region has the DNA TGTGCCAGCATCCGGGGGGTTGACAATGAGCAGTTCTTC.

The V call is TRBV5-8, the J call TRBJ2-7, with D uncertain. The germline V gene has CDR1 SGHTS and CDR2 YDEGEE. V dropped 4 bases and J dropped 4 bases, with 9 bases sitting between them. The CDR3 sequence is 12 residues long. CDR3 sequence: CASSLVGYEQYF. Here the CDR3 DNA reads TGTGCCAGCAGCCTCGTCGGGTACGAGCAGTACTTC.

V is TRBV7-7 and J is TRBJ2-3, with D possibly TRBD2 on 5 matching bases. Germline CDR1 SSHAT, CDR2 FNYEAQ (reference sequence). The CDR3 covers 13 residues. The CDR3 DNA sequence: TGTGCTAGCGCGGCAGCCATCACAGATACGCAGTATTTT. This sequence encodes CASAAAITDTQYF.

V gene TRBV4-2 combines with J gene TRBJ2-3; TRBD2 agrees at 13 bases. With 0 bases clipped from V and 3 bases from J, the junction kept 3 bases outside the gene matches. This CDR3 comprises 17 residues. CDR1 is LGHNA and CDR2 is YNFKEQ in the germline V gene. Written as DNA, the CDR3 is TGTGCCAGCAGCCAAGACCTACTAGCGGGGGGGACAGATACGCAGTATTTT. This sequence encodes CASSQDLLAGGTDTQYF.

This clone appeared a single time. V is TRBV7-2 and J is TRBJ2-7; D remains ambiguous. CDR1 and CDR2 from the germline V gene are SGHTA and FQGNSA. V lost 0 bases, J lost 1 base, and 10 bases lay in between. The CDR3 runs 15 residues. This CDR3 is CASSLARGSSYEQYF. In DNA, the CDR3 is TGTGCCAGCAGCTTAGCGCGCGGCAGTTCCTACGAGCAGTACTTC.

The gene calls are TRBV4-3 and TRBJ1-6, with D unresolved. This CDR3 spans 17 amino acids. CDR1 and CDR2 (germline): LGHNA, YSLEER. The V end lost 4 bases, the J end lost 5 bases, and 18 bases lay between the germline ends. CDR3 bases: TGCGCCAGCAGCCCCATGAGCGGGCCAGGAGATAATTCACCCCTCCACTTT. Its protein product is CASSPMSGPGDNSPLHF.

J is TRBJ2-1 and V is TRBV10-3; tentatively, D is TRBD2 (5 bases). Between the trimmed V and J ends, which lost 2 bases and 5 bases, there was a span of 13 bases. The CDR3 consists of 15 residues. Looked up from germline, CDR1 is ENHRY and CDR2 is SYGVKD. The CDR3 region has the DNA TGTGCCATCAGTGAGGGACTCCTTTCTGACAATGAGCAGTTCTTC. This sequence encodes CAISEGLLSDNEQFF.

This chain joins TRBV10-2 and TRBJ1-1; 8 bases align to TRBD1. J gave up 1 base and V 5 bases, and 3 bases lay outside the gene matches. The CDR3 is 14 residues long. Germline loops: CDR1 WSHSY, CDR2 SAAADI. This CDR3 reads CASSLDRANTEAFF. The DNA for the CDR3 is TGCGCCAGCAGTTTGGACAGGGCGAACACTGAAGCTTTCTTT.

The rearrangement joins TRBV30 to TRBJ1-5; tentatively, D is TRBD1 (5 bases). With 2 bases removed from V and 4 bases from J, the gap between germline ends came to 12 bases. In germline, CDR1 is GTSNPN, CDR2 SVGIG (reference sequence). The length of the CDR3 is 14 residues. The CDR3 region has the DNA TGTGCCTGGAGTCCCGGGGGGATGAATCAGCCCCAGCATTTT. Encoded protein: CAWSPGGMNQPQHF.

This clone was seen a handful of times. The rearrangement uses TRBV30 and TRBJ1-5; D unresolved. The CDR3 spans 13 residues. V was pared by 3 bases and J by 7 bases, with 13 bases between. The germline gives CDR1 GTSNPN, CDR2 SVGIG (reference sequence). Here the CDR3 reads CAWSPELTQPQHF. The CDR3 nucleotides read TGTGCCTGGAGCCCGGAGTTAACCCAGCCCCAGCATTTT.

V usage is TRBV3-1 (or the pseudogene TRBV3-2) and J usage is TRBJ1-1; unclear D gene. V was trimmed by 0 bases and J by 7 bases, leaving 12 bases between them. Germline V CDR1 and CDR2: LGHDT, YNNKEL (reference sequence). CDR3 size: 14 residues. The CDR3 loop reads CASSQEEGSIEAFF. CDR3 nucleotides: TGTGCCAGCAGCCAAGAGGAGGGTAGTATTGAAGCTTTCTTT.

V is TRBV5-4 and J is TRBJ2-5; 8 bases line up with TRBD1. The CDR3 extends over 15 amino acids. In germline, CDR1 is SGHNT, CDR2 YYREEE (reference sequence). V was clipped by 2 bases and J by 4 bases; unmatched bases: 7. The CDR3 nucleotides read TGTGCCAGCAGCTTATTAACGACAGGGGTAGAGACCCAGTACTTC. It translates to CASSLLTTGVETQYF.

The chain is built from TRBV5-1 and TRBJ1-1, with TRBD1 matching 8 bases. There are 15 residues in the CDR3. V lost 3 bases and J lost 6; bases outside the gene matches: 10. Per germline, CDR1 SGHRS and CDR2 YFSETQ. The CDR3 protein is CASSSSTGDVPEAFF. DNA of the CDR3: TGCGCCAGCAGCTCGTCGACAGGGGACGTCCCTGAAGCTTTCTTT.

This chain joins TRBV6-5 and TRBJ1-5; no reliable D call. V was cut by 2 bases and J by 0 bases, with 8 bases left in between. This CDR3 has 15 residues. Looked up from germline, CDR1 is MNHEY and CDR2 is SVGAGI. The CDR3 DNA follows: TGTGCCAGCAGTTACGCCAGAAGTAGCAATCAGCCCCAGCATTTT. This sequence encodes CASSYARSSNQPQHF.

This rearrangement joins TRBV5-1 to TRBJ2-1; TRBD2 matches at 8 bases. Germline CDR1 reads SGHRS; CDR2 reads YFSETQ. The CDR3 runs 14 residues. V shed 4 bases, J shed 9 bases, and the junction held 9 bases outside the gene matches. The CDR3 sequence: CASSPLTRGGEQFF. The CDR3 DNA is TGCGCCAGCAGCCCCCTGACCCGGGGGGGTGAGCAGTTCTTC.

The chain links TRBV4-3 to TRBJ2-1, with 10 bases matching TRBD2. Germline-derived CDR1 and CDR2 are LGHNA and YSLEER. The CDR3 runs 15 residues. The J segment lost 6 bases and the V segment lost 4 bases, leaving 6 bases of the junction unmatched. The CDR3 protein is CASSPPVAGGNEQFF. DNA for the CDR3: TGCGCCAGCAGCCCCCCAGTAGCGGGGGGCAATGAGCAGTTCTTC.

This chain joins TRBV28 and TRBJ1-2, with 7 bases that match TRBD1. Trimming at V came to 3 bases and at J to 8 bases, leaving 9 bases not matched to a gene. The CDR3 totals 14 residues. In germline, CDR1 is MDHEN, CDR2 SYDVKM. CDR3 nucleotides: TGTGCCAGCAGTTTGACAGGGATCCCGGACGGCTACACCTTC. Translating gives CASSLTGIPDGYTF.

The chain joins TRBV12-3 or TRBV12-4 to TRBJ1-1, with D tentatively TRBD1 (5 bases). V lost 6 bases and J 3 bases, leaving 8 bases between the germline ends. The CDR3 loop spans 12 amino acids. DNA for the CDR3: TGTGCCAGCAGCTTCAGGGACACTGAAGCTTTCTTT. Translated: CASSFRDTEAFF.

The chain joins TRBV6-6 to TRBJ2-7; D gene ambiguous. Between the trimmed V and J ends, which lost 5 bases and 6 bases, there was a span of 17 bases. This CDR3 comprises 14 residues. The germline gives CDR1 MNHNY, CDR2 SVGAGI (reference sequence). The CDR3 spells CASSPQDSWFEQYF. CDR3 bases: TGTGCCAGCAGTCCCCAAGATAGCTGGTTCGAGCAGTACTTC.

The chain recombines TRBV7-6 with TRBJ1-6; D call uncertain. This CDR3 region has 16 residues. Germline CDR1 is SGHVS and CDR2 is FNYEAQ. V gave up 5 bases and J gave up 7 bases, with 18 bases separating them. CDR3 protein: CASSRDGAPGNSPLHF. The DNA of the CDR3 is TGTGCCAGCAGCCGGGATGGAGCGCCGGGCAATTCACCCCTCCACTTT.

This chain links TRBV18 with TRBJ2-1; 7 bases map to TRBD2. CDR1 and CDR2 (germline): KGHSH, LQKENI. This CDR3 contains 16 residues. J was trimmed by 7 bases and V by 3 bases; bases with no gene match: 12. CDR3 region: CASSPITSGLYNEQFF. The CDR3 nucleotides read TGTGCCAGCTCACCCATAACCTCGGGACTATATAATGAGCAGTTCTTC.

This clone was counted only a few times. The J gene is TRBJ1-2, the V gene TRBV12-3 or TRBV12-4; tentatively, D is TRBD1 (5 bases). CDR3 size: 12 residues. V lost 7 bases, J lost 8 bases, and 14 bases lay in between. For the CDR3, the DNA is TGTGCCAGCACCCAGGGCCCGGAGGGCTACACCTTC. Protein product: CASTQGPEGYTF.

The gene calls are TRBV6-2 or TRBV6-3 and TRBJ2-5; 12 bases align to TRBD2. V dropped 4 bases and J dropped 0; count of bases not matched to a gene: 0. The CDR3 totals 15 residues. Germline values: CDR1 MNHEY, CDR2 SVGEGT. CDR3 bases: TGTGCCAGCAGTTGGACTAGCGGGGACCAAGAGACCCAGTACTTC. Its translation is CASSWTSGDQETQYF.

To note about this clone: The junction does not match germline at one end; this may be a read error. The V gene is TRBV7-2, the J gene TRBJ2-7, with 9 bases that match TRBD1. The CDR3 length is 13 residues. The germline V gene encodes CDR1 SGHTA and CDR2 FQGNSA. The CDR3: CASSRDRAYEQYF. The DNA of the CDR3 is TGTGCCAGCAGCAGGGACAGGGCCTATGAGCAGTACTTC. Full variable domain (missing parts from reference TRBV7-2 and TRBJ2-7): GAGVSQSPSNKVTEKGKDVELRCDPISGHTALYWYRQSLGQGLEFLIYFQGNSAPDKSGLPSDRFSAERTGGSVSTLTIQRTQQEDSAVYLCASSRDRAYEQYFGPGTRLTVT.